Presented here are 15 T cell receptor beta chains from one specimen sequenced in a study of OX40 agonist ivuxolimab in advanced cancers. Profiling relied on immunoSEQ multiplex PCR, and the TCRdb table lists in-frame clones only, not all of them. The sample lists 55,000 to 65,000 clones; approximately 90% were seen once. The material sequenced was CD4+ or CD8+ T cells sorted from blood, taken in a trial of the OX40 agonist ivuxolimab. The receptor source for this set is an adult with an advanced solid tumor such as melanoma, head and neck, liver or kidney cancer.

V gene TRBV5-3 combines with J gene TRBJ2-7, with D possibly called TRBD1 or TRBD2 (5 bases each). TRBV5-3 is filed as an ORF, its function uncertain. The CDR3 extends over 12 amino acids. The germline V and J ends were trimmed by 8 bases and 0 bases, with 9 bases remaining between them. CDR3 coding DNA: TGTGCCAGGGGACGGTCCTCCTACGAGCAGTACTTC. It specifies CARGRSSYEQYF.

This chain uses TRBV28 with TRBJ1-1; weak D call: TRBD1 (5 bases). Looked up from germline, CDR1 is MDHEN and CDR2 is SYDVKM. The CDR3 loop spans 15 amino acids. V was shortened by 2 bases and J by 1 base, with 11 bases between the two germline ends. CDR3 sequence reads: CASSLGAGSNTEAFF. The DNA of the CDR3 is TGTGCCAGCAGTTTAGGGGCAGGGTCGAACACTGAAGCTTTCTTT.

V gene TRBV5-5 combines with J gene TRBJ2-5; 7 positions match TRBD2. V trimming: 1 base; J trimming: 4 bases; junction bases outside the gene matches: 7. The CDR3 sequence is 15 residues long. CDR1 is SGHKS and CDR2 is YYEKEE in the germline V gene (reference sequence). CDR3: CASSLLGGSGETQYF. Written as DNA, the CDR3 is TGTGCCAGCAGCTTGCTGGGGGGGTCGGGAGAGACCCAGTACTTC. Drawing the rest from reference TRBV5-5 and TRBJ2-5, the complete variable domain is DAGVTQSPTHLIKTRGQQVTLRCSPISGHKSVSWYQQVLGQGPQFIFQYYEKEERGRGNFPDRFSARQFPNYSSELNVNALLLGDSALYLCASSLLGGSGETQYFGPGTRLLVL.

V is TRBV30 and J is TRBJ1-5, with D unresolved. The germline V gene encodes CDR1 GTSNPN and CDR2 SVGIG (reference sequence). CDR3 length: 12 amino acids. The V and J ends lost 2 bases and 6 bases respectively, with 8 bases between them. For the CDR3, the DNA is TGTGCCTGGAGTACGGCTGGTCAGCCCCAGCATTTT. Translation: CAWSTAGQPQHF.

The chain carries TRBV6-1 and TRBJ2-7; D is undetermined. Trimming stripped 4 bases from V and 3 bases from J, with 10 bases between. The CDR3 has 13 amino acids. Germline V CDR1 and CDR2: MNHNS, SASEGT. CDR3 sequence reads: CASSGENGYEQYF. CDR3 sequence (DNA): TGTGCCAGCAGTGGAGAAAACGGCTACGAGCAGTACTTC.

The chain links TRBV7-9 to TRBJ1-1; possible D gene TRBD1, 6 bases. The V gene lost 5 bases and the J gene lost 1 base, with 11 bases spanning the gap. Germline lookup yields CDR1 SEHNR and CDR2 FQNEAQ (reference sequence). The CDR3 contains 14 residues. The CDR3 region is CASSVGGANTEAFF. DNA of the CDR3: TGTGCCAGCAGCGTTGGGGGGGCGAACACTGAAGCTTTCTTT.

The rearrangement joins TRBV15 to TRBJ2-2; D is perhaps TRBD1 (6 bases). Germline V CDR1 and CDR2: LNHNV, YYDKDF (reference sequence). V was shortened by 6 bases and J by 7 bases, with 12 bases between the two germline ends. The CDR3 covers 13 residues. CDR3 sequence reads: CATSRGFGGELFF. The DNA for the CDR3 is TGTGCCACCAGTAGGGGGTTCGGCGGGGAGCTGTTTTTT.

The rearrangement links TRBV28 to TRBJ1-5; D call uncertain. Looked up from germline, CDR1 is MDHEN and CDR2 is SYDVKM. The CDR3 sequence is 11 residues long. V was cut by 10 bases and J by 4 bases, with 8 bases left in between. Here the CDR3 reads CATRGNQPQHF. The CDR3 nucleotides are TGTGCCACCAGAGGTAATCAGCCCCAGCATTTT.

This clone was detected once. The chain joins TRBV11-3 to TRBJ2-1; tentatively, D is TRBD2 (6 bases). The CDR3 spans 15 residues. Germline CDR1 reads SGHNT; CDR2 reads YENEEA. Trimming left V 4 bases short and J 5 bases short, with 15 bases between. Here the CDR3 DNA reads TGTGCCAGCAGCTCCTCCAGACTAGTTAACAATGAGCAGTTCTTC. This codes for CASSSSRLVNNEQFF.

V is TRBV11-3 and J is TRBJ2-1, with a tentative D call TRBD1 (6 bases). V lost 3 bases to trimming and J lost 3 bases, with 9 bases between them. The CDR3 consists of 14 residues. CDR1 and CDR2 from the germline V gene are SGHNT and YENEEA. Written as DNA, the CDR3 is TGTGCCAGCAGCTTTGAGGACAGCTACAATGAGCAGTTCTTC. This translates into CASSFEDSYNEQFF.

The count of this clone is one. This chain links TRBV27 with TRBJ2-2, with 11 bases identical to TRBD1. The J segment lost 4 bases and the V segment lost 6 bases, leaving 7 bases of the junction unmatched. Germline CDR1 is MNHEY and CDR2 is SMNVEV (reference sequence). The CDR3 has 16 residues. The CDR3 sequence is CASSGPGTGGTGELFF. Here the CDR3 DNA reads TGTGCCAGCAGCGGACCTGGGACAGGGGGCACCGGGGAGCTGTTTTTT.

This rearrangement joins TRBV11-2 to TRBJ1-3; 7 bases map to TRBD1. The CDR3 sequence is 16 residues long. The V and J ends lost 4 bases and 6 bases, in that order; junction bases with no gene match: 12. Germline values: CDR1 SGHAT, CDR2 FQNNGV. CDR3 residues: CASSSWAGTVKNTIYF. In DNA, the CDR3 is TGTGCCAGCAGCTCATGGGCCGGGACAGTTAAAAACACCATATATTTT.

The chain couples TRBV10-3 to TRBJ2-5; the match to TRBD1 covers 9 bases. This CDR3 is 15 amino acids long. Looked up from germline, CDR1 is ENHRY and CDR2 is SYGVKD. Trimming removed 6 bases from V and 4 bases from J; junction bases left unmatched: 9. CDR3 DNA sequence: TGTGCCATCAGAACAGGGGGCGCGGGTGGAGAGACCCAGTACTTC. Translation gives CAIRTGGAGGETQYF.

The V call is TRBV29-1, the J call TRBJ1-2, with D hard to call. CDR1 is SQVTM and CDR2 is ANQGSEA in the germline V gene. With 7 bases removed from V and 4 bases from J, the gap between germline ends came to 13 bases. The CDR3 length is 12 residues. In DNA form, the CDR3 reads TGCAGCGGGGAGAGGGTGGGCTATGGCTACACCTTC. This translates into CSGERVGYGYTF. The variable domain in full, with the rest retrieved from reference TRBV29-1 and TRBJ1-2, is SAVISQKPSRDICQRGTSLTIQCQVDSQVTMMFWYRQQPGQSLTLIATANQGSEATYESGFVIDKFPISRPNLTFSTLTVSNMSPEDSSIYLCSGERVGYGYTFGSGTRLTVV.

In DNA, the CDR3 is TGTGCCAGCAGCTTTAGGGGACGGTCGCACACCGGGGAGCTGTTTTTT. This sequence encodes CASSFRGRSHTGELFF. The V and J genes are TRBV7-9 and TRBJ2-2; D may be TRBD1 or TRBD2 (5 bases each). V was cut by 3 bases and J by 3 bases, with 14 bases left in between. CDR3 length equals 16 residues. Germline CDR1 SEHNR, CDR2 FQNEAQ (reference sequence).